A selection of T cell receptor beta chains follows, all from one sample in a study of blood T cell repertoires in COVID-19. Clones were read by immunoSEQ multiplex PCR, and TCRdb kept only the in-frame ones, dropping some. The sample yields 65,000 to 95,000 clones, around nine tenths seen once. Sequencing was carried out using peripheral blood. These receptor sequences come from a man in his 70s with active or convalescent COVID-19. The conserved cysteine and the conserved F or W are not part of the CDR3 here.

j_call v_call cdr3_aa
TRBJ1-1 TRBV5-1 ASSLGADMNTEAF
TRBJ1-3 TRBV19 ASSILGGAGNTIY
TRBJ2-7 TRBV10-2 ASTEFGGLSSYEQY
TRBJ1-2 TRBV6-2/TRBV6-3 ASSYNRDYGYT
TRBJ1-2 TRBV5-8 ASSRGQLTYGYT
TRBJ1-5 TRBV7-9 ASSPATGANQPQH
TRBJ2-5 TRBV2 ASSDRDLETQY
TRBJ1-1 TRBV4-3 ASSQDSQGRAF
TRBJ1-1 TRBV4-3 ASSQAGQGLTEAF
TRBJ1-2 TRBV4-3 ASSQDRSYGYT
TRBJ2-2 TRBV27 ASSFYRGPVGELF
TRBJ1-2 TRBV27 ASSRTDERGYT
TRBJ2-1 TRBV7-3 ASSLGTSGVGEQF
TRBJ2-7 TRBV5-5 ASSQQGALSEQY
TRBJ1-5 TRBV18 ASSPPGQVNNQPQH
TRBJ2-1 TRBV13 ASMEVQQGNEQF
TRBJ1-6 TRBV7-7 ASSLVGTGGLFDNSPLH
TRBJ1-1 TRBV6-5 ASHRGLGVNTEAF
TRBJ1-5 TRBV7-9 ASSPTGARDQPQH
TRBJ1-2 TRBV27 ASSPYPSGQYYGYT
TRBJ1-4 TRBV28 ASTGKEKLF
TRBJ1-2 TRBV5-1 ASSPGTKDGYT
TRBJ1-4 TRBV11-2 ASSLVRGTVEKLF
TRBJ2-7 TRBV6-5 ASSPAASYEQY
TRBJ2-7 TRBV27 ASSLGGSASSYEQY